The 9 T cell receptor beta chains below were found in one sample sequenced in a study of cytomegalovirus exposure and HLA in healthy donors. The PCR employed 60 Vbeta primers together with 13 Jbeta primers. The data were produced by immunoSEQ multiplex PCR, yet TCRdb's version contains in-frame clones alone and is incomplete. The sample includes about 210,000 clones, over 70% of them seen just once. Sequenced input: PBMCs. Receptor source: a man between 35 and 55 years old in good health and CMV-seropositive.

J is TRBJ1-2 and V is TRBV6-1, with 10 bases identical to TRBD1. V trimming: 4 bases; J trimming: 7 bases; junction bases outside the gene matches: 9. This CDR3 has 15 residues. Per the germline V gene, CDR1 is MNHNS and CDR2 is SASEGT. The CDR3, as DNA: TGTGCCAGCAGTGGCCTTACCGGGACAGGGGTTGGCTACACCTTC. This codes for CASSGLTGTGVGYTF.

This clone was counted a few times. The V call is TRBV5-1, the J call TRBJ2-1, with 8 bases matching TRBD1. There are 15 residues in the CDR3. The germline V gene encodes CDR1 SGHRS and CDR2 YFSETQ. V dropped 0 bases and J dropped 2; count of bases not matched to a gene: 1. The chain's CDR3 is CASSLGQGTYNEQFF. The CDR3 bases are TGCGCCAGCAGCTTGGGACAGGGGACCTACAATGAGCAGTTCTTC.

This chain joins TRBV7-9 and TRBJ2-7, with 9 bases fitting TRBD2. The CDR3 is made up of 14 amino acids. V dropped 5 bases and J dropped 6; count of bases not matched to a gene: 8. Germline CDR1 reads SEHNR; CDR2 reads FQNEAQ (reference sequence). The CDR3 DNA reads TGTGCCAGCAGCGTTGGTAGCGGGAGCCTCGAGCAGTACTTC. Translating gives CASSVGSGSLEQYF.

This clone has just one count. The chain combines TRBV9 with TRBJ2-3; a possible D gene is TRBD1 (5 bases). The CDR3 has 15 residues. The V and J ends lost 0 bases and 3 bases respectively, with 11 bases between them. The germline CDR1 and CDR2 sequences are SGDLS and YYNGEE. The CDR3 loop is CASSVARGGTDTQYF. The CDR3, as DNA: TGTGCCAGCAGCGTAGCTAGGGGCGGAACAGATACGCAGTATTTT. The complete variable domain, with remaining parts taken from reference TRBV9 and TRBJ2-3, reads DSGVTQTPKHLITATGQRVTLRCSPRSGDLSVYWYQQSLDQGLQFLIQYYNGEERAKGNILERFSAQQFPDLHSELNLSSLELGDSALYFCASSVARGGTDTQYFGPGTRLTVL.

The count of this clone is one. This chain uses TRBV28 with TRBJ2-7, with D maybe TRBD1 (5 bases). CDR3 size: 16 residues. The germline V gene has CDR1 MDHEN and CDR2 SYDVKM. Trimming took off 2 bases at V and 3 bases at J, with 17 bases between the two ends. The CDR3 sequence is CASSLKVMGRVYEQYF. The CDR3 DNA reads TGTGCCAGCAGTTTAAAGGTGATGGGCAGGGTCTACGAGCAGTACTTC.

V gene TRBV5-1 combines with J gene TRBJ1-1; 9 bases align to TRBD1. The V and J ends lost 3 bases and 5 bases, in that order; junction bases with no gene match: 14. The CDR3 extends over 17 amino acids. Per germline, CDR1 SGHRS and CDR2 YFSETQ. CDR3 protein: CASSSFIHGQGPTEAFF. CDR3 sequence (DNA): TGCGCCAGCAGCTCCTTCATTCACGGACAGGGGCCTACTGAAGCTTTCTTT.

The chain joins TRBV19 to TRBJ1-5; 8 bases match TRBD1. Germline CDR1 is LNHDA and CDR2 is SQIVND (reference sequence). Germline trimming cut 8 bases from V and 7 bases from J; bases unmatched to any gene: 19. The CDR3 totals 17 residues. The CDR3 protein is CASSRGRDRNILQPQHF. In nucleotides, the CDR3 is TGTGCCAGTTCCAGGGGCCGGGACAGGAACATTTTGCAGCCCCAGCATTTT.

The J gene is TRBJ2-1, the V gene TRBV29-1; TRBD1 matches 7 bases. V lost 2 bases to trimming and J lost 5 bases; unmatched junction nucleotides: 3. The CDR3 runs 13 residues. Per germline, CDR1 SQVTM and CDR2 ANQGSEA. CDR3 amino acids: CSVEKDRDNEQFF. DNA of the CDR3: TGCAGCGTTGAAAAAGACAGGGACAATGAGCAGTTCTTC.

The V call is TRBV19, the J call TRBJ1-1; the D gene is possibly TRBD1 (5 bases). The CDR3 has 13 amino acids. CDR1 is LNHDA, CDR2 SQIVND, per germline (reference sequence). V gave up 6 bases and J gave up 4 bases, with 12 bases separating them. CDR3 residues: CASSLAGGTEAFF. The CDR3 region has the DNA TGTGCCAGTAGCCTCGCGGGGGGCACTGAAGCTTTCTTT.